These T cell receptor beta chains were read from a single sample in a study of blood T cell repertoires in COVID-19. Sequenced by immunoSEQ multiplex PCR; TCRdb stores in-frame clones only, minus some. This sample carries more than 200,000 clones, under 90% of them seen once, and the ten largest clones take around 10%. Input material: peripheral blood. These receptors came from a man in his fifties or sixties with COVID-19, enrolled during active disease. Both conserved end residues are trimmed from each CDR3.

>TRBV3-1/TRBV3-2|TRBJ2-7
ASSQTREQY
>TRBV7-7|TRBJ2-1
ASSLVVSGPYNEQF
>TRBV2|TRBJ1-5
ASLKETDQPQH
>TRBV3-1/TRBV3-2|TRBJ2-7
ASSQAAVIAGGRPYEQY
>TRBV6-6|TRBJ2-7
ASSSGGSSYEQY
>TRBV7-2|TRBJ2-5
ASSPGQGQETQY
>TRBV6-1|TRBJ1-4
ASSEGGPTEKLF
>TRBV19|TRBJ1-1
ASSIIGGTEAF
>TRBV7-6|TRBJ1-2
ASSMGTGDANYGYT
>TRBV6-2/TRBV6-3|TRBJ2-3
ASSYGFISSADTQY
>TRBV19|TRBJ2-7
ASSLARDKPYEQY
>TRBV6-5|TRBJ1-6
ASSVGQNNSPLH
>TRBV2|TRBJ2-7
ASSGSTDTSYEQY
>TRBV7-9|TRBJ2-7
ASSLREGRTYEQY
>TRBV7-2|TRBJ1-1
ASSLARGGGTEAF
>TRBV7-9|TRBJ1-6
ASSDRQGEGSPLH
>TRBV30|TRBJ1-5
AWRGAGGLYSNQPQH
>TRBV6-5|TRBJ1-5
ASTPWTDNQPQH
>TRBV20-1|TRBJ2-7
SAQGTYEQY
>TRBV10-1|TRBJ1-5
AGIIRDSGNQPQH
>TRBV11-2|TRBJ2-5
ASRGGGETQY
>TRBV5-1|TRBJ1-1
ASSLYGGAEAF
>TRBV4-2|TRBJ1-2
ASSQQGSGSGYT
>TRBV27|TRBJ2-1
ASSLNRDWGIHEQF
>TRBV18|TRBJ2-5
ASSPPRGGVAAQETQY
>TRBV15|TRBJ1-2
ATSRERRQVLNYGYT
>TRBV29-1|TRBJ2-7
SVIAGYSYEQY
>TRBV19|TRBJ1-6
ASSTGQGPHIANSPLH
>TRBV18|TRBJ1-4
ASSPLGVSTNEKLF
>TRBV27|TRBJ2-1
ASMVRQGAPSEQF
>TRBV5-1|TRBJ2-3
ASSPGLAGGADTQY
>TRBV4-3|TRBJ2-7
ASSQDSGYEQY
>TRBV15|TRBJ2-3
ATSRDSGGTDTQY
>TRBV29-1|TRBJ2-1
SAQREISYNEQF
>TRBV28|TRBJ2-7
ASSPLGTGVYEQY
>TRBV10-3|TRBJ1-2
ANAEEGRNYGYT
>TRBV29-1|TRBJ1-6
SVGIPGQGSSYNSPLH
>TRBV19|TRBJ1-2
ASSIGPYYGYT
>TRBV11-1|TRBJ1-1
ASSQYIHQNTEAF
>TRBV30|TRBJ2-2
AWSVGQGANYGGELF
>TRBV9|TRBJ2-5
ASSPGDNQETQY
>TRBV7-3|TRBJ2-3
ASSLRQGTDTQY
>TRBV6-5|TRBJ2-2
ASSYSWTSNTGELF
>TRBV10-3|TRBJ2-7
ATSGTGTGLAEKPYEQY
>TRBV6-5|TRBJ2-7
ASRGTVTYEQY
>TRBV7-8|TRBJ1-5
ASSPPVSVLANSQPQH
>TRBV4-3|TRBJ2-6
ASSQDAGGLAGAGANVLT
>TRBV6-5|TRBJ2-7
ASSYSRGGGLEQY
>TRBV9|TRBJ1-1
ASSPRPTVNTEAF
>TRBV6-1|TRBJ1-2
ASSEPGEGDGYT
>TRBV6-5|TRBJ1-2
ASRQGNYGYT
>TRBV2|TRBJ1-3
ASSESRNTIY
>TRBV5-8|TRBJ2-3
ASSLVVAATTDTQY